One and the same sample provided the 19 T cell receptor beta chains below, sequenced in a study of T cell repertoires in cytomegalovirus infection. MiXCR was run by TCRdb on the reads, yielding one entry per CDR3 protein. This repertoire shows 200,000 to 300,000 distinct CDR3 sequences, about 5.9% found once; its top ten account for around 6%. The sample comprised PBMCs. These receptors were obtained from a human donor in good health (CMV status not recorded). Some clones in this sample may be carry-over from other donors' samples.

This clonotype is a singleton in its sample. The rearrangement joins TRBV20-1 to TRBJ2-3; D possibly corresponds to TRBD1 (6 bases). The CDR3 consists of 16 residues. V shed 0 bases and J shed 5 bases, with 18 bases lying between them. The germline V gene encodes CDR1 DFQATT and CDR2 SNEGSKA (reference sequence). As DNA, the CDR3 is TGCAGTGCTAGAGATCATACAACAGGGACGGAAGATACGCAGTATTTT. Its translation is CSARDHTTGTEDTQYF.

In its sample, this clonotype was seen many times. J is TRBJ2-3 and V is TRBV23-1; 9 nucleotides align to TRBD1. TRBV23-1 is designated an ORF whose function remains uncertain. This CDR3 spans 15 amino acids. After removal of 7 bases from V and 4 bases from J, the junction contained 9 bases not matched to a gene. For the CDR3, the DNA is TGCGCCAGCATTTCCCGGGACAGGGAAGCAGATACGCAGTATTTT. Translated, it gives CASISRDREADTQYF.

This clonotype was recorded many times. The rearrangement joins TRBV7-9 to TRBJ1-5; the D gene is possibly TRBD1 (5 bases). Per germline, CDR1 SEHNR and CDR2 FQNEAQ (reference sequence). The ends were cut back, 1 base at V and 7 bases at J, with 8 bases in the middle. The CDR3 consists of 13 residues. CDR3 in amino acids: CASSLDWDQPQHF. DNA for the CDR3: TGTGCCAGCAGCTTAGACTGGGACCAGCCCCAGCATTTT.

There are many counts of this clonotype. This chain joins TRBV7-2 and TRBJ2-7; D might be TRBD1 or TRBD2, each matching 5 bases. Trimming cost V 6 bases and J 5 bases, with 20 bases left between them. The CDR3 totals 15 residues. Germline loops: CDR1 SGHTA, CDR2 FQGNSA. CDR3: CASSRPGPRGDEQYF. DNA of the CDR3: TGTGCCAGCAGTAGACCGGGACCCCGGGGCGACGAGCAGTACTTC.

This clonotype was observed many times. V is TRBV6-1 and J is TRBJ2-7, with a possible D match to TRBD1 (6 bases). The germline V gene has CDR1 MNHNS and CDR2 SASEGT. The CDR3 has 14 amino acids. The germline V and J ends were trimmed by 4 bases and 0 bases, with 10 bases remaining between them. CDR3: CASSVGQNSYEQYF. The CDR3 DNA reads as TGTGCCAGCAGTGTCGGACAGAACTCCTACGAGCAGTACTTC.

The sample holds many counts of this clonotype. The chain links TRBV6-2 or TRBV6-3 to TRBJ2-3, with 10 bases that match TRBD2. The V gene end was trimmed by 3 bases and the J gene end by 2 bases; junction bases not matched to a gene: 5. This CDR3 is 16 amino acids long. Germline CDR1 and CDR2: MNHEY and SVGEGT. The chain's CDR3 is CASSYGLAAHTDTQYF. Written as DNA, the CDR3 is TGTGCCAGCAGTTATGGACTAGCGGCCCACACAGATACGCAGTATTTT.

The table lists this clonotype with a few counts. The V gene is TRBV12-3 or TRBV12-4, the J gene TRBJ2-5; D remains ambiguous. Trimming removed 2 bases at V and 5 bases at J, with 15 bases between. This CDR3 spans 15 amino acids. CDR3 nucleotide sequence: TGTGCCAGCAGTTTACTTCAAGGGATGGGTGAGACCCAGTACTTC. Amino acid sequence: CASSLLQGMGETQYF.

This clonotype was seen at least ten times. The V call is TRBV29-1, the J call TRBJ1-2, with 9 bases that match TRBD1. V shed 6 bases and J 8 bases; nucleotides not matched to a gene: 7. Germline values: CDR1 SQVTM, CDR2 ANQGSEA. This CDR3 spans 12 amino acids. Here the CDR3 reads CSVEDRGTGYTF. CDR3 sequence (DNA): TGCAGCGTGGAGGACAGGGGTACCGGCTACACCTTC.

This clonotype came up many times. The chain links TRBV18 to TRBJ1-5; 10 bases match TRBD1. Germline assignment: CDR1 KGHSH and CDR2 LQKENI. V was pared by 4 bases and J by 2 bases, with 8 bases of the junction left unmatched. The CDR3 sequence is 17 residues long. For the CDR3, the DNA is TGTGCCAGCTCACGGACAGGGGGTTCATTAGGCAATCAGCCCCAGCATTTT. Translated, it gives CASSRTGGSLGNQPQHF. The full variable domain, rest sourced from reference TRBV18 and TRBJ1-5, is NAGVMQNPRHLVRRRGQEARLRCSPMKGHSHVYWYRQLPEEGLKFMVYLQKENIIDESGMPKERFSAEFPKEGPSILRIQQVVRGDSAAYFCASSRTGGSLGNQPQHFGDGTRLSIL.

This clonotype was counted ten times or more. The V call is TRBV5-1, the J call TRBJ2-7; D remains ambiguous. V shed 1 base and J shed 3 bases, with 8 bases lying between them. The CDR3 has 13 residues. From germline, CDR1 is SGHRS and CDR2 YFSETQ. The CDR3 DNA reads TGCGCCAGCAGCTTGCCCCCCCTCTACGAGCAGTACTTC. Translating it yields CASSLPPLYEQYF.

In its sample, this clonotype was seen a few times. This rearrangement joins TRBV20-1 to TRBJ1-4; no definite D call. Looked up from germline, CDR1 is DFQATT and CDR2 is SNEGSKA (reference sequence). V gave up 5 bases and J gave up 6 bases, with 13 bases separating them. The CDR3 consists of 13 residues. CDR3 sequence: CSALQRGYEKLFF. The CDR3 nucleotides read TGCAGTGCTCTTCAGCGAGGATATGAAAAACTGTTTTTT.

This clonotype appeared many times. This could be a read error, since a much larger clone is one nucleotide away. CDR3 loop: CASTLNTEAFF. The CDR3 region has the DNA TGTGCCAGCACCTTGAACACTGAAGCTTTCTTT. This sequence joins TRBV28 and TRBJ1-1; D is unclear. From germline, CDR1 is MDHEN and CDR2 SYDVKM. The CDR3 spans 11 residues. The V gene lost 7 bases and the J gene lost 0 bases, with 3 bases spanning the gap.

In this sample, this clonotype turned up many times. The chain uses TRBV28 and TRBJ1-2; D is possibly TRBD1 (5 bases). The germline V and J ends were trimmed by 6 bases and 4 bases, with 18 bases remaining between them. Germline loops: CDR1 MDHEN, CDR2 SYDVKM. The CDR3 consists of 15 residues. CDR3 in DNA: TGTGCCAGCAGGTTGACAGCGGCGTCCCCCTATGGCTACACCTTC. Translating it yields CASRLTAASPYGYTF.

This clonotype was recorded many times. The chain carries TRBV12-3 or TRBV12-4 and TRBJ2-1; 8 nucleotides match TRBD2. After removal of 2 bases from V and 7 bases from J, the junction contained 13 bases not matched to a gene. This CDR3 is built from 17 residues. Written as DNA, the CDR3 is TGTGCCAGCAGTTTAATTGTGATTCTAGCGGGTGAGAATGAGCAGTTCTTC. Protein: CASSLIVILAGENEQFF.

This clonotype was found many times. This rearrangement joins TRBV7-2 to TRBJ1-1, with D tentatively TRBD1 (5 bases). V dropped 1 base and J dropped 10 bases, with 16 bases sitting between them. The CDR3 extends over 14 amino acids. Germline lookup yields CDR1 SGHTA and CDR2 FQGNSA. The chain's CDR3 is CASSLGRVAGGAFF. CDR3 DNA sequence: TGTGCCAGCAGCTTAGGCAGGGTCGCCGGTGGAGCTTTCTTT.

This clonotype is labeled as medium-sized (0.01 to 0.1%). The genes are TRBV11-2 and TRBJ2-7, with D possibly being TRBD1 (6 bases). Looked up from germline, CDR1 is SGHAT and CDR2 is FQNNGV. The CDR3 consists of 17 residues. V gave up 5 bases and J gave up 2 bases, with 22 bases separating them. The CDR3 reads CASSVSLSDRNPYEQYF. CDR3 DNA: TGTGCCAGCAGCGTGAGCTTGAGTGACAGGAATCCCTACGAGCAGTACTTC. Full variable domain (missing parts from reference TRBV11-2 and TRBJ2-7): EAGVAQSPRYKIIEKRQSVAFWCNPISGHATLYWYQQILGQGPKLLIQFQNNGVVDDSQLPKDRFSAERLKGVDSTLKIQPAKLEDSAVYLCASSVSLSDRNPYEQYFGPGTRLTVT.

This clonotype was recorded at least ten times. V usage is TRBV4-1 and J usage is TRBJ2-1; D may be TRBD1 or TRBD2 (5 bases each). CDR3 size: 13 residues. Germline V lookup: CDR1 MGHRA, CDR2 YSYEKL. Trimming took 1 base from V and 9 from J, leaving 10 bases between them. For the CDR3, the DNA is TGCGCCAGCAGCCAAGGGGGACGGCTTGAGCAGTTCTTC. It codes for CASSQGGRLEQFF.

This clonotype was picked up many times. The chain links TRBV7-2 to TRBJ1-6; D is unclear. Trimming cost V 1 base and J 8 bases, with 12 bases left between them. The CDR3 has 15 amino acids. CDR1 SGHTA and CDR2 FQGNSA come from the germline V gene. The CDR3 DNA reads as TGTGCCAGCAGCTTAGAGGCCGGAACTTATTCACCCCTCCACTTT. Protein: CASSLEAGTYSPLHF.

V usage is TRBV7-2 and J usage is TRBJ2-3; the D is unclear. The CDR3 covers 15 residues. Germline V gene lookup returns CDR1 SGHTA and CDR2 FQGNSA. V lost 3 bases, J lost 5 bases, and 15 bases lay in between. This CDR3 is CASSLYLMAQDTQYF. In DNA, the CDR3 is TGTGCCAGCAGCTTGTACCTAATGGCACAAGATACGCAGTATTTT.